This T cell receptor (beta chain) was retrieved from a study of blood T cell repertoires in COVID-19 (dated by TCRdb to about 2020). About the study as a whole: Samples covering the acute and convalescent phases of COVID-19 were provided by collaborators in the United States, Italy and Spain. The prospective study material was composed of cDNA or gDNA derived from T cells, B-cell-depleted T cells, or PBMCs. Subjects who had been exposed to COVID-19, were actively infected with it, or had recovered from it provided the deeply sampled blood TCRbeta repertoires that made up the dataset. The repertoires were made available in a free public database intended to serve as a resource for research on the immune response to SARS-CoV-2. Samples were obtained from the ongoing ImmuneRACE study (first 160 participants) and from some 1,300 subjects provided by 6 global collaborators. The sample metadata nearly always contained a de-identified subject ID, COVID-19 status, age in years and sex. Where available, HLA class I and class II types were obtained from metadata supplied by the sample provider rather than from assay-based typing.

Each collaborating institution followed its own protocols to collect whole blood in K2EDTA tubes. For TCRbeta analysis, collaborators shipped samples as frozen whole blood, isolated PBMCs, or DNA extracted from either of those sample types. TCRbeta CDR3 regions were amplified from genomic DNA using the immunoSEQ Assay, a bias-controlled multiplex PCR. Concerning the study's data processing: Within the assay, amplification of reference gene primers was used to estimate how many nucleated cells each sample contained. Sequence reads were collapsed and filtered to measure the absolute abundance of every unique TCRbeta CDR3 rearrangement. For each sample, productive Simpson clonality was calculated as the square root of Simpson's diversity index across productive rearrangements. Not all clones reach the TCRdb copy of this immuneACCESS table, which keeps in-frame sequences only. Checked studies attribute under half of the gap to unresolved V genes and leave the rest unexplained. From that table come the V and J calls and clone size; the DNA was used to work out D and trimming. This sample has fewer than 250,000 clones in its table, and roughly 80% of those were observed once. Around 12% of the sample goes to the ten largest clones.

Study-wide conclusions, independent of this receptor: How much clinical and demographic metadata was included differed by source and by participant, and the metadata was provided uncurated.

Turning to this clone: Its antigen is still unknown. Nothing much larger sits one base from this clone, and base qualities are not available. Within the sample, other DNA sequences also encode this same CDR3.

From the cysteine through the phenylalanine, the CDR3 covers 13 amino acids. The DNA shown is the 39-base CDR3, in frame from base 1. Trimming takes 0 bases from V and 5 bases from J, and the germline ends sit 6 bases apart. CDR1 SGHDT and CDR2 YYEEEE are derived from the germline V gene. The sequenced sample consisted of peripheral blood. Recombination joined TRBV5-6 with TRBJ1-5, and possibly TRBD1, on 6 matching bases. The clonotype was recovered from a woman in her forties or fifties with acute or convalescent COVID-19. The CDR3 protein: CASSLGQDQPQHF. Here is the DNA: TGTGCCAGCAGCTTGGGACAGGATCAGCCCCAGCATTTT.